This T cell receptor (beta chain) derives from a study of CD8+CD57+ T cells in acquired aplastic anemia. Background on the study: Quantities of DNA derived from sorted CD4+ and CD8+ cells averaged approximately 3 ug.

This clonotype was observed many times. Genomic DNA was employed as the template in profiling TCR beta VDJ and CDR3. One entry per CDR3 protein, called by TCRdb with MiXCR from the reads. This sample has around 200,000 distinct CDR3 sequences; roughly half occur once, and the top ten carry about 15%. Sequenced: sorted CD4+, CD8+, or CD8+CD57+ T cells (not recorded which) from PBMCs. This sequence was found in a human donor in good health, serving as a control.

The CDR3 reads CASSQLPRSGVLAGELFF. Here the CDR3 DNA reads TGTGCCAGCAGCCAACTTCCCCGCTCAGGGGTCCTGGCCGGGGAGCTGTTTTTT. This chain links TRBV7-3 with TRBJ2-2; maybe TRBD1 (6 bases). V was shortened by 5 bases and J by 6 bases, with 25 bases between the two germline ends. Looked up from germline, CDR1 is SGHTA and CDR2 is FQGTGA. The CDR3 extends over 18 amino acids.